Following are 7 T cell receptor beta chains from one sample sequenced in a study of blood T cell repertoires in COVID-19. Generated by immunoSEQ multiplex PCR, the TCRdb table keeps only in-frame clones and is missing some. The top ten hold 0.95% to 1.3% of the sample, which has some 290,000 clones, 90% seen once. Source material: peripheral blood. The receptors stem from a woman aged 40 to 50 with COVID-19, enrolled during active disease.

The rearrangement uses TRBV7-2 and TRBJ1-1; no firm D call. V was clipped by 5 bases and J by 1 base, with 14 bases between them. The CDR3 is 15 amino acids. Per germline, CDR1 SGHTA and CDR2 FQGNSA. The CDR3 loop reads CASSLLGGGNTEAFF. In DNA form, the CDR3 reads TGTGCCAGCAGCCTCTTAGGAGGCGGGAACACTGAAGCTTTCTTT.

The chain uses TRBV9 and TRBJ2-5; 8 bases are a match to TRBD2. Germline-derived CDR1 and CDR2 are SGDLS and YYNGEE. V lost 4 bases to trimming and J lost 2 bases; unmatched junction nucleotides: 7. The CDR3 covers 15 residues. The CDR3 protein is CASSPGGGTQETQYF. In DNA form, the CDR3 reads TGTGCCAGCAGCCCCGGGGGGGGTACGCAAGAGACCCAGTACTTC. Using reference TRBV9 and TRBJ2-5 for the parts outside the CDR3, the full variable domain is DSGVTQTPKHLITATGQRVTLRCSPRSGDLSVYWYQQSLDQGLQFLIQYYNGEERAKGNILERFSAQQFPDLHSELNLSSLELGDSALYFCASSPGGGTQETQYFGPGTRLLVL.

The rearrangement uses TRBV23-1 and TRBJ2-3; TRBD1 is a possible D gene (6 bases). TRBV23-1 is annotated as an ORF whose role is uncertain. The V end was cut by 2 bases, the J end by 1 base, with 19 bases between. This CDR3 comprises 18 residues. CDR3 loop: CASSQLTGPAVGTDTQYF. Written as DNA, the CDR3 is TGCGCCAGCAGTCAACTAACAGGGCCCGCGGTTGGCACAGATACGCAGTATTTT.

J is TRBJ2-6 and V is TRBV19; a weak D match, TRBD2 (5 bases). The CDR3 has 15 amino acids. V lost 5 bases and J lost 0, with 8 bases in between. CDR1 is LNHDA, CDR2 SQIVND, per germline (reference sequence). Here the CDR3 reads CASSSGSSGANVLTF. The CDR3 DNA reads as TGTGCCAGTAGTTCGGGGAGCTCTGGGGCCAACGTCCTGACTTTC.

The chain combines TRBV28 with TRBJ1-5, with 8 nucleotides matching TRBD1. Germline values: CDR1 MDHEN, CDR2 SYDVKM. The CDR3 loop spans 15 amino acids. J was trimmed by 6 bases and V by 3 bases; bases with no gene match: 7. The CDR3 bases are TGTGCCAGCAGTTTCGGACAGGGTGATTCTCAGCCCCAGCATTTT. It specifies CASSFGQGDSQPQHF.

The chain joins TRBV5-1 to TRBJ1-1; perhaps TRBD1 as D (5 bases). V was cut by 6 bases and J by 3 bases, with 15 bases left in between. The CDR3 extends over 14 amino acids. In germline, CDR1 is SGHRS, CDR2 YFSETQ. CDR3 nucleotides: TGCGCCAGCACCTATTGGGGCGTCGACACTGAAGCTTTCTTT. Translation: CASTYWGVDTEAFF. Full variable domain (outside the CDR3, taken from reference TRBV5-1 and TRBJ1-1): KAGVTQTPRYLIKTRGQQVTLSCSPISGHRSVSWYQQTPGQGLQFLFEYFSETQRNKGNFPGRFSGRQFSNSRSEMNVSTLELGDSALYLCASTYWGVDTEAFFGQGTRLTVV.

The V and J genes are TRBV7-2 and TRBJ1-2, with D possibly matching TRBD1 (6 bases). The CDR3 has 13 residues. Per the germline V gene, CDR1 is SGHTA and CDR2 is FQGNSA. The V and J ends lost 1 base and 8 bases respectively, with 11 bases between them. The CDR3 DNA reads TGTGCCAGCAGCTTAGACAGGGTGAGCGGCTACACCTTC. Protein: CASSLDRVSGYTF.